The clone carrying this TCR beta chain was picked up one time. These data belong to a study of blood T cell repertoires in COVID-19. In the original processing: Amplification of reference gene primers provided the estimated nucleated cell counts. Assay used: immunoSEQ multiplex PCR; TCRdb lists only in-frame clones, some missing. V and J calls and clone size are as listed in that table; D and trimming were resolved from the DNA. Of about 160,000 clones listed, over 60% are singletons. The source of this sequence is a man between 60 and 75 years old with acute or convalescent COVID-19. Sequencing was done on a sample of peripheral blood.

CDR3 residues: CASSIPTQVGTNGYTF. The CDR3 region has the DNA TGTGCCAGCAGTATCCCGACCCAGGTGGGGACTAATGGCTACACCTTC. The chain joins TRBV2 to TRBJ1-2; TRBD1 might be the D (5 bases). V was clipped by 5 bases and J by 6 bases, with 22 bases between them. CDR3 length: 16 residues. Germline CDR1 is SNHLY and CDR2 is FYNNEI.